The 11 T cell receptor beta chains presented below share a single source sample, sequenced in a study of blood T cell repertoires in COVID-19. Profiling relied on immunoSEQ multiplex PCR, and the TCRdb table lists in-frame clones only, not all of them. In the table there are approximately 130,000 clones, around 76% of which are singletons. Material for sequencing was peripheral blood. These receptors originate from a human donor in a cohort sampled during active COVID-19.

This rearrangement joins TRBV7-9 to TRBJ1-2; 7 nucleotides line up with TRBD1. V dropped 1 base and J dropped 3; count of bases not matched to a gene: 5. The germline V gene encodes CDR1 SEHNR and CDR2 FQNEAQ (reference sequence). This CDR3 is 15 amino acids long. CDR3 sequence (DNA): TGTGCCAGCAGCTTAGGACAGGGAAGAGACTATGGCTACACCTTC. The encoded protein is CASSLGQGRDYGYTF.

In this sample, this clone turned up a few times. This chain's CDR3 is CASRDTGGNQPQHF. The CDR3 coding sequence is TGTGCCAGCAGGGACACGGGAGGCAATCAGCCCCAGCATTTT. This chain uses TRBV6-5 with TRBJ1-5, with a weak D call TRBD1 (5 bases). Per germline, CDR1 MNHEY and CDR2 SVGAGI. The CDR3 runs to 14 residues. V was cut by 6 bases and J by 2 bases, with 11 bases left in between.

The V call is TRBV6-1, the J call TRBJ2-3; tentatively, D is TRBD2 (6 bases). Germline V gene data show CDR1 as MNHNS and CDR2 as SASEGT. The CDR3 extends over 14 amino acids. The V end was cut by 0 bases, the J end by 4 bases, with 8 bases between. In DNA form, the CDR3 reads TGTGCCAGCAGTGAAGCTGGAGGGGCAGATACGCAGTATTTT. This sequence encodes CASSEAGGADTQYF.

The rearrangement links TRBV19 to TRBJ1-5; 7 nucleotides match TRBD1. The CDR3 spans 13 residues. V was clipped by 9 bases and J by 9 bases; unmatched bases: 11. The germline CDR1 and CDR2 sequences are LNHDA and SQIVND (reference sequence). The CDR3: CASSTGSGRPQHF. The CDR3 DNA is TGTGCCAGCTCGACAGGGTCCGGTCGGCCCCAGCATTTT. Full variable domain (remainder filled in from reference TRBV19 and TRBJ1-5): DGGITQSPKYLFRKEGQNVTLSCEQNLNHDAMYWYRQDPGQGLRLIYYSQIVNDFQKGDIAEGYSVSREKKESFPLTVTSAQKNPTAFYLCASSTGSGRPQHFGDGTRLSIL.

The rearrangement links TRBV3-1 (or the pseudogene TRBV3-2) to TRBJ2-1, with 9 bases lining up with TRBD1. Germline V gives CDR1 LGHDT, CDR2 YNNKEL (reference sequence). Trimming cost V 4 bases and J 0 bases; bases outside gene matches: 16. CDR3 size: 20 residues. CDR3 loop: CASSRPPGQGVKGSYNEQFF. The CDR3 nucleotides are TGTGCCAGCAGCCGCCCCCCGGGACAGGGAGTCAAAGGCTCCTACAATGAGCAGTTCTTC.

The V call is TRBV3-1 (or the pseudogene TRBV3-2), the J call TRBJ1-2, with 7 nucleotides matching TRBD1. Trimming took 3 bases from V and 8 from J; bases not matched to a gene: 9. The CDR3 is 14 amino acids. Germline V gives CDR1 LGHDT, CDR2 YNNKEL (reference sequence). CDR3 nucleotide sequence: TGTGCCAGCAGCCAGGCATCAACAGGGGAGGGCTACACCTTC. It is translated as CASSQASTGEGYTF.

The CDR3 DNA follows: TGCGCCAGCAGCTTGGCCTTTGGGCCAGGGGCCCTTATGAACACTGAAGCTTTCTTT. This encodes CASSLAFGPGALMNTEAFF. V and J are TRBV5-1 and TRBJ1-1; weak D call: TRBD1 (6 bases). V shed 0 bases and J shed 0 bases, with 21 bases lying between them. The CDR3 has 19 amino acids. CDR1 SGHRS and CDR2 YFSETQ come from the germline V gene.

This clone has ten or more counts. This chain uses TRBV2 with TRBJ1-5, with 8 positions matching TRBD1. The CDR3 is 14 amino acids. Germline V lookup: CDR1 SNHLY, CDR2 FYNNEI. J gave up 4 bases and V 4 bases, and 3 bases lay outside the gene matches. CDR3 amino acids: CASSAGGQNQPQHF. Here the CDR3 DNA reads TGTGCCAGCAGTGCAGGGGGCCAGAATCAGCCCCAGCATTTT. The full variable domain, completed using reference TRBV2 and TRBJ1-5, is EPEVTQTPSHQVTQMGQEVILRCVPISNHLYFYWYRQILGQKVEFLVSFYNNEISEKSEIFDDQFSVERPDGSNFTLKIRSTKLEDSAMYFCASSAGGQNQPQHFGDGTRLSIL.

This clone was picked up a small number of times. The chain couples TRBV5-1 to TRBJ1-4, with D unresolved. This CDR3 contains 14 residues. The V end was cut by 4 bases, the J end by 0 bases, with 7 bases between. Germline V CDR1 and CDR2: SGHRS, YFSETQ. The CDR3 spells CASSLTTTNEKLFF. In DNA form, the CDR3 reads TGCGCCAGCAGCCTTACAACAACTAATGAAAAACTGTTTTTT.

This rearrangement joins TRBV2 to TRBJ1-2; 9 positions agree with TRBD1. Germline-derived CDR1 and CDR2 are SNHLY and FYNNEI. J lost 4 bases, V lost 5 bases, and 8 bases had no gene match. The CDR3 extends over 15 amino acids. The CDR3 coding sequence is TGTGCCAGCAGTCGACAGGGGGATCGGGGCTATGGCTACACCTTC. It yields the protein CASSRQGDRGYGYTF.

The rearrangement joins TRBV27 to TRBJ2-3; D possibly corresponds to TRBD1 (6 bases). The CDR3 extends over 16 amino acids. V was clipped by 2 bases and J by 2 bases, with 14 bases between them. The germline gives CDR1 MNHEY, CDR2 SMNVEV (reference sequence). In nucleotides, the CDR3 is TGTGCCAGCAGTTTAAGAGGGGGTAGAATCACAGATACGCAGTATTTT. This translates into CASSLRGGRITDTQYF.